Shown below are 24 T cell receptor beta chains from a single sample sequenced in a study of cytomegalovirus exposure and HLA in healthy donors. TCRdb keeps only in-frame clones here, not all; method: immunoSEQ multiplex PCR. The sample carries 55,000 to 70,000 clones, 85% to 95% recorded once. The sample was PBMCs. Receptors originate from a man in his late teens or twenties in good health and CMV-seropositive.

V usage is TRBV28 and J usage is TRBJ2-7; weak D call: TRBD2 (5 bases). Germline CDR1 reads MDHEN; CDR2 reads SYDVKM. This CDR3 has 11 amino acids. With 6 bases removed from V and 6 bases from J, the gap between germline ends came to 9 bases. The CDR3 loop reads CASRTLAEQYF. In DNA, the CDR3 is TGTGCCAGCAGAACTCTAGCCGAGCAGTACTTC.

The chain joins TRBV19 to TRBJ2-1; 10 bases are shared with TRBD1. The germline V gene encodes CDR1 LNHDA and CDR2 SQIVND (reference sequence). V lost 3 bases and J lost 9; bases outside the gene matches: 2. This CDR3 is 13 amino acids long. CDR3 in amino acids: CASSMTGGGEQFF. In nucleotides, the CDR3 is TGTGCCAGTAGTATGACAGGGGGCGGTGAGCAGTTCTTC. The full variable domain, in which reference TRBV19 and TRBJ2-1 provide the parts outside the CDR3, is DGGITQSPKYLFRKEGQNVTLSCEQNLNHDAMYWYRQDPGQGLRLIYYSQIVNDFQKGDIAEGYSVSREKKESFPLTVTSAQKNPTAFYLCASSMTGGGEQFFGPGTRLTVL.

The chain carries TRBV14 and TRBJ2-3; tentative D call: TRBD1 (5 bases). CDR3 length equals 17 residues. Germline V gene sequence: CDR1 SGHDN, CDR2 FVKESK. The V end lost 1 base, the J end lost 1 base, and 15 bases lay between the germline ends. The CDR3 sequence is CASSQVRPGRGTDTQYF. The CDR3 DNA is TGTGCCAGCAGCCAAGTGAGGCCAGGGCGCGGCACAGATACGCAGTATTTT.

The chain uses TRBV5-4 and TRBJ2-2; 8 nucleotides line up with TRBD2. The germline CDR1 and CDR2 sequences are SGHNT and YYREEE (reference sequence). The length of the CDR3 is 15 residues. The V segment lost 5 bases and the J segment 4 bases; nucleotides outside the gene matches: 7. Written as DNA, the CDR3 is TGTGCCAGCAGACAAGCGGGAGTGGTCACCGGGGAGCTGTTTTTT. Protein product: CASRQAGVVTGELFF.

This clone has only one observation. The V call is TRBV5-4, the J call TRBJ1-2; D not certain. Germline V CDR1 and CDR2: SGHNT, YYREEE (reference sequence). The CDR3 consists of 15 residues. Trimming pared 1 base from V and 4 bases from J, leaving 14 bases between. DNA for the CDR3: TGTGCCAGCAGCTTGCGAGGACTCTTCGGCTATGGCTACACCTTC. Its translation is CASSLRGLFGYGYTF. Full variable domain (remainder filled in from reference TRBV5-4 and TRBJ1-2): ETGVTQSPTHLIKTRGQQVTLRCSSQSGHNTVSWYQQALGQGPQFIFQYYREEENGRGNFPPRFSGLQFPNYSSELNVNALELDDSALYLCASSLRGLFGYGYTFGSGTRLTVV.

In DNA form, the CDR3 reads TGTGCCAGCAGCTGGTGGGGAGGGGGGAACACTGAAGCTTTCTTT. Its translation: CASSWWGGGNTEAFF. V and J are TRBV5-4 and TRBJ1-1; perhaps TRBD1 as D (6 bases). V shed 3 bases and J shed 1 base, with 13 bases lying between them. The CDR3 covers 15 residues. Germline V CDR1 and CDR2: SGHNT, YYREEE (reference sequence).

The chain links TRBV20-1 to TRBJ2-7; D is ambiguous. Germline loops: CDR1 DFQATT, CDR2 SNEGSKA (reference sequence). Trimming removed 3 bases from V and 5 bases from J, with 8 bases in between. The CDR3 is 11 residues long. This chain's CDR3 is CSASPGHEQYF. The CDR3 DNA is TGCAGTGCTAGCCCTGGGCACGAGCAGTACTTC.

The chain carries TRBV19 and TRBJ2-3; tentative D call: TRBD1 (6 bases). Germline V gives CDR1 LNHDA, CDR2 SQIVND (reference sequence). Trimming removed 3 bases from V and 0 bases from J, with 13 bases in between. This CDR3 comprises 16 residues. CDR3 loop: CASSITGITSTDTQYF. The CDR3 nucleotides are TGTGCCAGTAGTATCACAGGGATTACTAGCACAGATACGCAGTATTTT.

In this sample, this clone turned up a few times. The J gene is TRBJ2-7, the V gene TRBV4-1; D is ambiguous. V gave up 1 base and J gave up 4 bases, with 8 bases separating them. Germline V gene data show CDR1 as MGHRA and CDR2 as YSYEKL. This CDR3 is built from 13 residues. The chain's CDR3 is CASSQVSEYEQYF. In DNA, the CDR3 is TGCGCCAGCAGCCAAGTTTCTGAGTACGAGCAGTACTTC.

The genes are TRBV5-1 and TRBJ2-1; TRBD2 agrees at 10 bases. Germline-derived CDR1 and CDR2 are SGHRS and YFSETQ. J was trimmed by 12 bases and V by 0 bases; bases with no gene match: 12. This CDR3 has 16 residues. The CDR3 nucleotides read TGCGCCAGCAGCTTGGGGGCTCTAGCGGGAGCAGTGGGGCAGTTCTTC. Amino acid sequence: CASSLGALAGAVGQFF.

CDR3 loop: CAIRGTVDYNEQFF. CDR3 coding DNA: TGTGCCATCAGGGGGACAGTGGACTACAATGAGCAGTTCTTC. The V gene is TRBV10-3, the J gene TRBJ2-1, with 7 bases fitting TRBD1. Germline V gene sequence: CDR1 ENHRY, CDR2 SYGVKD. This CDR3 region has 14 residues. V shed 6 bases, J shed 3 bases, and the junction held 5 bases outside the gene matches.

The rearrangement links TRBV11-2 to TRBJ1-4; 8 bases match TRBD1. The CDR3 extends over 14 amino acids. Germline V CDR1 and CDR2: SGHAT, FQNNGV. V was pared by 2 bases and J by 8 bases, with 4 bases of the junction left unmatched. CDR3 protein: CASSLRTGTEKLFF. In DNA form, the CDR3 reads TGTGCCAGCAGCTTACGGACAGGGACCGAAAAACTGTTTTTT.

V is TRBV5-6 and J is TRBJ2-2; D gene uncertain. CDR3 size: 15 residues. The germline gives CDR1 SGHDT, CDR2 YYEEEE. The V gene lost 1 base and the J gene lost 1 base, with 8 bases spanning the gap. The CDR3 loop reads CASSLHLKNTGELFF. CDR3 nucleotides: TGTGCCAGCAGCTTGCACCTAAAGAACACCGGGGAGCTGTTTTTT.

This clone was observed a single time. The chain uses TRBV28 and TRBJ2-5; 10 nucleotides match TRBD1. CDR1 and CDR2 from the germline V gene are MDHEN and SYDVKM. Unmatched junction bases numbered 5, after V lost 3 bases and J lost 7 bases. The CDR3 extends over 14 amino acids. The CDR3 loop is CASSLGQGSVTQYF. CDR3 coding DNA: TGTGCCAGCAGTTTGGGACAGGGGTCCGTGACCCAGTACTTC.

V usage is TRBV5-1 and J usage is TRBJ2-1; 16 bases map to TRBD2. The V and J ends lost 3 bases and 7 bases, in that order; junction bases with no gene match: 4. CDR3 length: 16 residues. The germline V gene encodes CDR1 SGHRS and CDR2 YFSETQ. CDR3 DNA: TGCGCCAGCAGCTCGGGACTAGCGGGAGGGAGGAATGAGCAGTTCTTC. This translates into CASSSGLAGGRNEQFF.

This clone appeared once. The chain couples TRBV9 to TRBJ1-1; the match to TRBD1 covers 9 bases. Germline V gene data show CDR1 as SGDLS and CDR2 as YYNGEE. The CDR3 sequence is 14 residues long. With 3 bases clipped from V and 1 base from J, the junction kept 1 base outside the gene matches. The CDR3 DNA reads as TGTGCCAGCAGCGCGGGACAGGGGAACACTGAAGCTTTCTTT. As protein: CASSAGQGNTEAFF.

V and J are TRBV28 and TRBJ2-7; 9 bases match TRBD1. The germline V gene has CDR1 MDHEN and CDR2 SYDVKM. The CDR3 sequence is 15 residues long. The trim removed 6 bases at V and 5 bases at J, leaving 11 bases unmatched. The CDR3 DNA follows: TGTGCCAGCAGGGATAACAGGGGGCGTTTTGACGAGCAGTACTTC. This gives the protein CASRDNRGRFDEQYF.

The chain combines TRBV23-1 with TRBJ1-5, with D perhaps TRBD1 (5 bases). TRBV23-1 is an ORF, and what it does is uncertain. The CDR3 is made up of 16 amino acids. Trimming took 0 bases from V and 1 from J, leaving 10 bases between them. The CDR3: CASSQSGRASNQPQHF. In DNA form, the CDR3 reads TGCGCCAGCAGTCAATCGGGCAGGGCGAGCAATCAGCCCCAGCATTTT.

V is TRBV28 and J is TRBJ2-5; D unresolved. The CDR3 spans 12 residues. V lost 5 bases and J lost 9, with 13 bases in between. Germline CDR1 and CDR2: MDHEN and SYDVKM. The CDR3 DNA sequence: TGTGCCAGCAGTCTCGCGAGCAGGCCCCAGTACTTC. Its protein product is CASSLASRPQYF.

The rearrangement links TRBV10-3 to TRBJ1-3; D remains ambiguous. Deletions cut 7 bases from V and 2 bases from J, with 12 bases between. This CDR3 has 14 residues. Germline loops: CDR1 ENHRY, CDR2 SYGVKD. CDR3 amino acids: CAIMEGPAGNTIYF. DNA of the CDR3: TGTGCCATCATGGAGGGTCCTGCTGGAAACACCATATATTTT.

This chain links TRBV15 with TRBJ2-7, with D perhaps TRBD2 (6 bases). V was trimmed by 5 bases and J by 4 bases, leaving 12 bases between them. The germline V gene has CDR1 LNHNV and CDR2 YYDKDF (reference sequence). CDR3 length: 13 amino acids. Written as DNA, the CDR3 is TGTGCCACCAGCCTGGGAAGCGGGTACGAGCAGTACTTC. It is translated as CATSLGSGYEQYF.

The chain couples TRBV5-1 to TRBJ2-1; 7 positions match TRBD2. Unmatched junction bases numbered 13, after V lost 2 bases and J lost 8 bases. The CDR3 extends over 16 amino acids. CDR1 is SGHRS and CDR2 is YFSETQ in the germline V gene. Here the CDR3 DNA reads TGCGCCAGCAGCTTTTCGGGACTACCCCCTTTAGATGAGCAGTTCTTC. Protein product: CASSFSGLPPLDEQFF.

In nucleotides, the CDR3 is TGTGCCAGCAGCTCCTCGGGGGAGCCTTATAGCAATCAGCCCCAGCATTTT. It translates to CASSSSGEPYSNQPQHF. The chain links TRBV9 to TRBJ1-5; tentative D call: TRBD1 (5 bases). CDR1 SGDLS and CDR2 YYNGEE come from the germline V gene. V lost 4 bases and J 0 bases, leaving 17 bases between the germline ends. CDR3 length: 17 amino acids.

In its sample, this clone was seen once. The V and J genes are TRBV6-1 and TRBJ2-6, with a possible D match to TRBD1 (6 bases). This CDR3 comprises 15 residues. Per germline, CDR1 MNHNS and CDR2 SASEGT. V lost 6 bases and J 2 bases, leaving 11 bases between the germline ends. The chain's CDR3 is CASRVQGTGANVLTF. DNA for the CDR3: TGTGCCAGCAGGGTACAGGGCACTGGGGCCAACGTCCTGACTTTC.